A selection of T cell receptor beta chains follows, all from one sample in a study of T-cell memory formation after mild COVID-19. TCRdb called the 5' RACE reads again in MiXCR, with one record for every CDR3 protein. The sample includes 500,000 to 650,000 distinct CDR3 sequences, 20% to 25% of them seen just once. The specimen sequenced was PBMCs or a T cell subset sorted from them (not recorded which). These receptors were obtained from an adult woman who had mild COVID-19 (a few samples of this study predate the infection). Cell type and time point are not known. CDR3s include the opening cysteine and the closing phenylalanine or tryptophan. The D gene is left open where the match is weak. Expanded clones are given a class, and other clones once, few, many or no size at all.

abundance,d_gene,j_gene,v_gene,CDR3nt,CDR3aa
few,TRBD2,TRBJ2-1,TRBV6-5,TGTGCCAGCAGTTACTCTGGCGGGAGGGCGGGTAAGGAGCAGTTCTTC,CASSYSGGRAGKEQFF
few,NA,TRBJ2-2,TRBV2,TGTGCCAGCAGTGGACAGATAACCGGGGAGCTGTTTTTT,CASSGQITGELFF
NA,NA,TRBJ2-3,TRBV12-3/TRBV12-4,TGTGCCAGCAGACACCGCAGCGGAGATAGGGTGGATACGCAGTATTTT,CASRHRSGDRVDTQYF
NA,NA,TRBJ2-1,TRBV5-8,TGTGCCAGCAGCTTGTTCGTAGGGGATGAGCAGTTCTTC,CASSLFVGDEQFF
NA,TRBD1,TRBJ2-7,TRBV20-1,TGCAGTGCTAGGGATGACAGGGGGTCTCCATACGGGGAGCAGTACTTC,CSARDDRGSPYGEQYF
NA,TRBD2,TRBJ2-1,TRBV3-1,TGTGCCAGCAGCCCCACAGTAGGACTAGCGGGGTCTGGCAATGAGCAGTTCTTC,CASSPTVGLAGSGNEQFF
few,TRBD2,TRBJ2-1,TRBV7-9,TGTGCCAGCAGCCCCCCGGGGGGGAGGCACAATGAGCAGTTCTTC,CASSPPGGRHNEQFF
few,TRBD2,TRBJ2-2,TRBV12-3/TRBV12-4,TGTGCCAGCAGTTTACGGCTAGCGGGGGCCGGGGAGCTGTTTTTT,CASSLRLAGAGELFF
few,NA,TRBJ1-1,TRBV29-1,TGCAGCGTTGAAACTACGGGACAGAACACTGAAGCTTTCTTT,CSVETTGQNTEAFF
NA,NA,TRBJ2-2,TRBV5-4,TGTGCCAGCAGCTTGGTTGCACCGAAGAACACCGGGGAGCTGTTTTTT,CASSLVAPKNTGELFF
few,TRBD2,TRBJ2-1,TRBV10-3,TGTGCCATCAGTGAGTCAAGCGGGGGGCACAATGAGCAGTTCTTC,CAISESSGGHNEQFF
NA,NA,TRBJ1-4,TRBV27,TGTGCCAGCAGTTTATCCTCCGACAGGAATGAAAAACTGTTTTTT,CASSLSSDRNEKLFF
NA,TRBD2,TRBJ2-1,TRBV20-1,TGCAGTGCGAATAGCGGGAGGGAGCAGTTCTTC,CSANSGREQFF
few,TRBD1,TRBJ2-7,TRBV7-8,TGTGCCAGCAGCTGGGCCGGGACAGGGGACCCCTACGAGCAGTACTTC,CASSWAGTGDPYEQYF
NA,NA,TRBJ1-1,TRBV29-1,TGCAGCGTTGAACCGGACGGGACCACTGAAGCTTTCTTT,CSVEPDGTTEAFF
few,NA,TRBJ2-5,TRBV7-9,TGTGCCAGCAGCTCCAGGGCCTTCCCGGAGACCCAGTACTTC,CASSSRAFPETQYF
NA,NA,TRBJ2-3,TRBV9,TGTGCCAGCAGCGGCCCGAGACAGTGGGATACGCAGTATTTT,CASSGPRQWDTQYF
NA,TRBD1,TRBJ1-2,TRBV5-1,TGCGCCAGCAGCTTGGGGGACAGCCTACTCTATGGCTACACCTTC,CASSLGDSLLYGYTF
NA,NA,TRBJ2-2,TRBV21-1,TGTGCCAGCAGCAAAGCCTCCTCCGGGACTAGCGGGAGAAAGAACACCGGGGAGCTGTTTTTT,CASSKASSGTSGRKNTGELFF
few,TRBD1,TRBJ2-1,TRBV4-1,TGCGCCAGCAGCCAGGACGCCCTAGGGGGCGGTGAGCAGTTCTTC,CASSQDALGGGEQFF
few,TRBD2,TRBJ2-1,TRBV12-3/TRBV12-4,TGTGCCAGCAGTTGGGTAGCGGGAGTCGATGAGCAGTTCTTC,CASSWVAGVDEQFF
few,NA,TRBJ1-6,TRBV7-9,TGTGCCAGCAGCTTTAACGAGCGTTCACCCCTCCACTTT,CASSFNERSPLHF
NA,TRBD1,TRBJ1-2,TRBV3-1,TGTGCCAGCAGCCAAGTGACAGGGGATTTTGGCGGCGGCTACACCTTC,CASSQVTGDFGGGYTF
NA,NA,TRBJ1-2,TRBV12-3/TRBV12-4,TGTGCCAGCAAGTCCCCGCCGTTTGGCTACACCTTC,CASKSPPFGYTF
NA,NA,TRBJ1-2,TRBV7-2,TGTGCCAGCAGCTCCGCTGGGGTCCACTATGGCTACACCTTC,CASSSAGVHYGYTF
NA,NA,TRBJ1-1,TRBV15,TGTGCCACCAGCAGAGATCTACAGAGGAACACTGAAGCTTTCTTT,CATSRDLQRNTEAFF
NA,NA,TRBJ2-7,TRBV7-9,TGTGCCAGCAGCACACAGGTTTACGAGCAGTACTTC,CASSTQVYEQYF
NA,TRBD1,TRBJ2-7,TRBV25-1,TGTGCCAGCAGTGCCGGACAGGGAGACTACGAGCAGTACTTC,CASSAGQGDYEQYF
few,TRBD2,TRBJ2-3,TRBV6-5,TGTGCCAGCAGTTCAATCGGGACTAGCGGTCCGGATACGCAGTATTTT,CASSSIGTSGPDTQYF
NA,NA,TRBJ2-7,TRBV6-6,TGTGCCAGCAGTTACGAGCGGGCCGCCGAGCAGTACTTC,CASSYERAAEQYF
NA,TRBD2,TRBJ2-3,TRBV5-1,TGCGCCAGCAGCTTGCTCCGGGGGGACAGCACAGATACGCAGTATTTT,CASSLLRGDSTDTQYF
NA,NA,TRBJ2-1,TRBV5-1,TGCGCCAGCAGCTTGTTCTCGTCCGGAGTCAACGGAAGGAATGAGCAGTTCTTC,CASSLFSSGVNGRNEQFF
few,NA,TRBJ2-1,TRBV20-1,TGCAGTGCTAAGCAGCTCGGGTACAATGAGCAGTTCTTC,CSAKQLGYNEQFF